The 2 T cell receptor beta chains listed next were all sequenced from one sample in a study of T cells in Graves' hyperthyroidism and ophthalmopathy. RNA transcripts yielded amplified TCR beta CDR3 regions. An initial round of RT-PCR targeting the TCR CDR3 relied on the HTBI primer set. TCRdb reprocessed the multiplex PCR reads with MiXCR, giving one entry per CDR3 protein. The table shows about 540,000 distinct CDR3 sequences, with around 45% occurring only once. Sequencing used peripheral blood or thyroid tissue (not recorded which). The receptors were gathered from a woman between 18 and 29 years old with Graves' hyperthyroidism.

This clonotype came up many times. The rearrangement links TRBV7-2 to TRBJ2-7; D is uncertain. The CDR3 loop spans 11 amino acids. Germline assignment: CDR1 SGHTA and CDR2 FQGNSA. Trimming removed 5 bases at V and 5 bases at J, with 7 bases between. The CDR3 nucleotides read TGTGCCAGCAGCCCAAAGAACGAGCAGTACTTC. Encoded protein: CASSPKNEQYF.

The chain uses TRBV5-1 and TRBJ1-2; TRBD1 is a possible D gene (6 bases). CDR1 is SGHRS and CDR2 is YFSETQ in the germline V gene. Trimming shortened V by 0 bases and J by 8 bases, and 11 bases separated the two germline ends. The CDR3 is 13 residues long. CDR3 protein: CASSLGMGGGYTF. The CDR3 region has the DNA TGCGCCAGCAGCTTGGGAATGGGGGGCGGCTACACCTTC.